A selection of T cell receptor beta chains follows, all from one sample in a study of beta chain features in type 1 diabetes. The data were produced by immunoSEQ multiplex PCR, yet TCRdb's version contains in-frame clones alone and is incomplete. The data show about 650,000 clones, over 10% seen once. The source material was naive CD4+ T cells from blood. These receptors all stem from a man younger than 40 with type 1 diabetes. Each CDR3 is given with its conserved first and last residue. The order of the fields is CDR3 protein, CDR3 DNA, clone size, J gene, V gene, D gene. A D gene is named only where the DNA matches it firmly. Clone size is stated in some rows and not others, as once, few, many or a class when expanded.

cdr3_aa: CASSLYLQGYNEQFF
cdr3_nt: TGTGCCAGCAGCTTGTATTTACAAGGCTACAATGAGCAGTTCTTC
clone_size: -
j_call: TRBJ2-1
v_call: TRBV7-2
d_call: -

cdr3_aa: CASSLDRDSGYTF
cdr3_nt: TGTGCCAGCAGCTTGGACAGGGATAGCGGCTACACCTTC
clone_size: few
j_call: TRBJ1-2
v_call: TRBV5-6
d_call: -

cdr3_aa: CASSPYEHTYGYTF
cdr3_nt: TGCGCCAGCAGTCCCTACGAGCATACCTATGGCTACACCTTC
clone_size: few
j_call: TRBJ1-2
v_call: TRBV4-1
d_call: -

cdr3_aa: CASSDPRTSGGWEQYF
cdr3_nt: TGTGCCAGCAGTGACCCCAGAACTAGCGGGGGCTGGGAGCAGTACTTC
clone_size: -
j_call: TRBJ2-7
v_call: TRBV2
d_call: TRBD2

cdr3_aa: CASSQERGSSNEQFF
cdr3_nt: TGCGCCAGCAGCCAAGAGAGGGGATCATCCAATGAGCAGTTCTTC
clone_size: -
j_call: TRBJ2-1
v_call: TRBV4-3
d_call: -

cdr3_aa: CASSRTRTANTGELFF
cdr3_nt: TGTGCCAGCAGTCGCACACGGACGGCGAACACCGGGGAGCTGTTTTTT
clone_size: few
j_call: TRBJ2-2
v_call: TRBV2
d_call: -

cdr3_aa: CASNLAQADTQYF
cdr3_nt: TGTGCCAGCAACCTAGCACAAGCAGATACGCAGTATTTT
clone_size: -
j_call: TRBJ2-3
v_call: TRBV9
d_call: -

cdr3_aa: CASSTTYEQYF
cdr3_nt: TGTGCCAGCAGTACCACCTACGAGCAGTACTTC
clone_size: few
j_call: TRBJ2-7
v_call: TRBV6-6
d_call: -

cdr3_aa: CASSMGTDSNQPQHF
cdr3_nt: TGTGCCAGTAGTATGGGGACGGATAGCAATCAGCCCCAGCATTTT
clone_size: -
j_call: TRBJ1-5
v_call: TRBV19
d_call: -

cdr3_aa: CASSPTGNQPQHF
cdr3_nt: TGTGCCAGCAGTCCGACAGGGAATCAGCCCCAGCATTTT
clone_size: -
j_call: TRBJ1-5
v_call: TRBV6-6
d_call: TRBD1

cdr3_aa: CASSSHYDGGQYF
cdr3_nt: TGTGCCAGCAGCTCCCACTACGATGGCGGGCAGTACTTC
clone_size: -
j_call: TRBJ2-7
v_call: TRBV7-2
d_call: -

cdr3_aa: CASRIASDTQYF
cdr3_nt: TGTGCCAGCAGGATAGCGTCAGATACGCAGTATTTT
clone_size: -
j_call: TRBJ2-3
v_call: TRBV2
d_call: -

cdr3_aa: CASSYLQGYYEQYF
cdr3_nt: TGTGCCAGCAGTTACCTCCAGGGTTACTACGAGCAGTACTTC
clone_size: -
j_call: TRBJ2-7
v_call: TRBV6-5
d_call: -

cdr3_aa: CASSLEGFTGAANYGYTF
cdr3_nt: TGTGCCAGCAGCTTAGAGGGATTCACAGGGGCCGCTAACTATGGCTACACCTTC
clone_size: -
j_call: TRBJ1-2
v_call: TRBV7-8
d_call: TRBD1

cdr3_aa: CASSEKPLGQGANGYTF
cdr3_nt: TGTGCCAGCAGCGAAAAACCCCTCGGACAGGGGGCGAATGGCTACACCTTC
clone_size: once
j_call: TRBJ1-2
v_call: TRBV2
d_call: TRBD1

cdr3_aa: CASSLGTSGGPETQYF
cdr3_nt: TGTGCCAGCAGCTTGGGGACTAGCGGGGGCCCGGAGACGCAGTATTTT
clone_size: -
j_call: TRBJ2-3
v_call: TRBV5-4
d_call: TRBD2

cdr3_aa: CASRTDGYGYTF
cdr3_nt: TGTGCCAGCAGAACAGACGGCTATGGCTACACCTTC
clone_size: few
j_call: TRBJ1-2
v_call: TRBV2
d_call: -

cdr3_aa: CASSVGGGARNEQFF
cdr3_nt: TGTGCCAGCAGCGTAGGCGGGGGGGCCAGAAATGAGCAGTTCTTC
clone_size: -
j_call: TRBJ2-1
v_call: TRBV9
d_call: TRBD2

cdr3_aa: CASSINRPRGETQYF
cdr3_nt: TGTGCCAGCAGTATTAACCGACCGCGCGGGGAGACCCAGTACTTC
clone_size: -
j_call: TRBJ2-5
v_call: TRBV27
d_call: -

cdr3_aa: CASSQGPGPEPVGNTIYF
cdr3_nt: TGTGCCAGCAGCCAAGGACCCGGACCGGAGCCCGTAGGAAACACCATATATTTT
clone_size: -
j_call: TRBJ1-3
v_call: TRBV4-2
d_call: -

cdr3_aa: CSVEPGVAGVYGYTF
cdr3_nt: TGCAGCGTTGAACCCGGGGTTGCAGGGGTCTATGGCTACACCTTC
clone_size: few
j_call: TRBJ1-2
v_call: TRBV29-1
d_call: -

cdr3_aa: CAISELGGPQYF
cdr3_nt: TGTGCCATCAGTGAGTTGGGTGGCCCCCAGTACTTC
clone_size: -
j_call: TRBJ2-5
v_call: TRBV10-3
d_call: -

cdr3_aa: CASSPDSKFSGNTIYF
cdr3_nt: TGTGCCAGCAGCCCGGACAGCAAATTCTCTGGAAACACCATATATTTT
clone_size: few
j_call: TRBJ1-3
v_call: TRBV5-4
d_call: -

cdr3_aa: CASSSGQYTEAFF
cdr3_nt: TGTGCCAGCAGCTCGGGACAGTACACTGAAGCTTTCTTT
clone_size: -
j_call: TRBJ1-1
v_call: TRBV7-9
d_call: TRBD1

cdr3_aa: CASSPGGQQSGETQYF
cdr3_nt: TGTGCCAGCAGCCCAGGGGGACAGCAGAGCGGGGAGACCCAGTACTTC
clone_size: few
j_call: TRBJ2-5
v_call: TRBV4-2
d_call: -

cdr3_aa: CASSVGTDEKLFF
cdr3_nt: TGTGCCAGCAGCGTCGGGACAGACGAAAAACTGTTTTTT
clone_size: -
j_call: TRBJ1-4
v_call: TRBV9
d_call: TRBD1

cdr3_aa: CSARDRAAEYF
cdr3_nt: TGCAGTGCTAGAGATCGAGCGGCCGAGTACTTC
clone_size: few
j_call: TRBJ2-5
v_call: TRBV20-1
d_call: -

cdr3_aa: CAWSGTGDQPQHF
cdr3_nt: TGTGCCTGGTCCGGGACAGGGGATCAGCCCCAGCATTTT
clone_size: few
j_call: TRBJ1-5
v_call: TRBV30
d_call: TRBD1

cdr3_aa: CASSLLVSGAISPLHF
cdr3_nt: TGTGCCAGCAGCTTATTAGTTTCGGGGGCTATTTCACCCCTCCACTTT
clone_size: -
j_call: TRBJ1-6
v_call: TRBV11-2
d_call: -

cdr3_aa: CASDRGPYGYTF
cdr3_nt: TGTGCCAGCGACAGGGGCCCCTATGGCTACACCTTC
clone_size: -
j_call: TRBJ1-2
v_call: TRBV6-6
d_call: TRBD1

cdr3_aa: CASSLSRGLGSPLHF
cdr3_nt: TGTGCCAGCAGCTTATCGAGGGGGCTAGGTTCACCCCTCCACTTT
clone_size: few
j_call: TRBJ1-6
v_call: TRBV7-2
d_call: TRBD1

cdr3_aa: CASSRNRGYESYEQYF
cdr3_nt: TGTGCCAGCAGCCGAAACAGGGGTTATGAGTCCTACGAGCAGTACTTC
clone_size: -
j_call: TRBJ2-7
v_call: TRBV28
d_call: TRBD1

cdr3_aa: CASSFGGGSTDTQYF
cdr3_nt: TGCGCCAGCAGCTTTGGCGGGGGGTCCACAGATACGCAGTATTTT
clone_size: few
j_call: TRBJ2-3
v_call: TRBV5-1
d_call: TRBD2

cdr3_aa: CATSEITPDVINQPQHF
cdr3_nt: TGTGCCACCAGCGAAATAACCCCGGACGTTATCAATCAGCCCCAGCATTTT
clone_size: -
j_call: TRBJ1-5
v_call: TRBV15
d_call: -

cdr3_aa: CSGSTGQSRETQYF
cdr3_nt: TGCAGCGGCTCTACGGGGCAATCCCGAGAGACCCAGTACTTC
clone_size: -
j_call: TRBJ2-5
v_call: TRBV29-1
d_call: -

cdr3_aa: CASSLSGTTAETQYF
cdr3_nt: TGTGCCAGCAGCTTATCCGGGACCACTGCAGAGACCCAGTACTTC
clone_size: few
j_call: TRBJ2-5
v_call: TRBV7-2
d_call: -